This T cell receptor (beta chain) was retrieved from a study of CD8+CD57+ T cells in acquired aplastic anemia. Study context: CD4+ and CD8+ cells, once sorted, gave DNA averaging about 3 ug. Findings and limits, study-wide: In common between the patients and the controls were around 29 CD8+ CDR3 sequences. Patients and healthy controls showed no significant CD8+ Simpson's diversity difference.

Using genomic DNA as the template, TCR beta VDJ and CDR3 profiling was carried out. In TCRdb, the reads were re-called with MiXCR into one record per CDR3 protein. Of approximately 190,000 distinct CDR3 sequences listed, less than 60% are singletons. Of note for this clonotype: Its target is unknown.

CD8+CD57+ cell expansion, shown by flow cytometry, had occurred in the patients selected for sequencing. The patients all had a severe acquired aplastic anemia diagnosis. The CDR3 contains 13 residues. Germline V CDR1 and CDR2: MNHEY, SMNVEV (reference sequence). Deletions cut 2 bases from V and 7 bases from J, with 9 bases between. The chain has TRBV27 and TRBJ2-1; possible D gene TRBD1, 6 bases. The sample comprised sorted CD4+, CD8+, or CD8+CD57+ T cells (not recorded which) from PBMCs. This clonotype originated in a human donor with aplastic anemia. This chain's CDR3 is CASSLRGQNEQFF. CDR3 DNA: TGTGCCAGCAGTTTACGAGGACAGAATGAGCAGTTCTTC.